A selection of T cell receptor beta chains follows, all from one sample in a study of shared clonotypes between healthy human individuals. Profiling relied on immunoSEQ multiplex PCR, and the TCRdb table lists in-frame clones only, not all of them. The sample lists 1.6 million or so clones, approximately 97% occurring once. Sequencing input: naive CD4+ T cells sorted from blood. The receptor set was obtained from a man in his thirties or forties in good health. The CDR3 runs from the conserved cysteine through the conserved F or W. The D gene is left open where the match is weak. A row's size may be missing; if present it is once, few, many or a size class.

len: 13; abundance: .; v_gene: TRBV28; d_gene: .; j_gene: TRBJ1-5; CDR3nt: TGTGCCAGCAGTTTCCGTGTGGGTCAGCCCCAGCATTTT; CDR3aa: CASSFRVGQPQHF
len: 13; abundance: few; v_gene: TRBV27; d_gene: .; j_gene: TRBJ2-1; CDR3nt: TGTGCCAGCAGGGACACTAGTTACAATGAGCAGTTCTTC; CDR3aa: CASRDTSYNEQFF
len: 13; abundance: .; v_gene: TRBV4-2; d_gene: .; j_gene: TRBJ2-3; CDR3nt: TGTGCCAGCAGCCCAGAGGTCAGTAATACGCAGTATTTT; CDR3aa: CASSPEVSNTQYF
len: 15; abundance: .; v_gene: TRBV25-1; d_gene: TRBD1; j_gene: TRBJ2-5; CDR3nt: TGTGCCAGCAGTGCTGGACAGGTGAGGGGAGAGACCCAGTACTTC; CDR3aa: CASSAGQVRGETQYF
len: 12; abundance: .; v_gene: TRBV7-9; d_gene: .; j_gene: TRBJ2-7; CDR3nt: TGTGCCAGCAGCGTGCGGGCGTACGAGCAGTACTTC; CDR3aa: CASSVRAYEQYF
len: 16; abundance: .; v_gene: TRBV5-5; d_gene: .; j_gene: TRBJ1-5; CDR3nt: TGTGCCAGCAGCTTGGTCAGATTCGATAGCAATCAGCCCCAGCATTTT; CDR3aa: CASSLVRFDSNQPQHF
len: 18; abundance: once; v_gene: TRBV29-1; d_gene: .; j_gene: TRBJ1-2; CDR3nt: TGCAGCGTTGAAGGAACCCTAACTCCGGGACAATTTATTGGTGGCTACACCTTC; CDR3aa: CSVEGTLTPGQFIGGYTF
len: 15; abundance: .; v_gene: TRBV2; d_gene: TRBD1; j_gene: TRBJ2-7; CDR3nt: TGTGCCAGCAGTGTTATAGGACAGGGGACTATCGAGCAGTACTTC; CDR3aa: CASSVIGQGTIEQYF
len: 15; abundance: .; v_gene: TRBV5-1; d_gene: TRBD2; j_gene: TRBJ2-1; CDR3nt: TGCGCCAGCGGATCCGGGACTAGCGGGATCTATGAGCAGTTCTTC; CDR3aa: CASGSGTSGIYEQFF
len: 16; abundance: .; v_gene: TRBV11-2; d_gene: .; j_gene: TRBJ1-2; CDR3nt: TGTGCCAGCAGCTTAGGTTCTGCTTTACCCGCTCATGGCTACACCTTC; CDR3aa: CASSLGSALPAHGYTF
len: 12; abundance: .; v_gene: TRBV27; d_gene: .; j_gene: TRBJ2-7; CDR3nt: TGTGCCAGCCCAATTGAATCCTACGAGCAGTACTTC; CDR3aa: CASPIESYEQYF
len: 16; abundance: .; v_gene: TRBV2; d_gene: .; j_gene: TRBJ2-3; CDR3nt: TGTGCCAGCAGTGTGGCAGACTACCCGCGCACAGATACGCAGTATTTT; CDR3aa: CASSVADYPRTDTQYF
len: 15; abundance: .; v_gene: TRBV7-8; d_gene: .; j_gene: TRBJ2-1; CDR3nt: TGTGCCAGCAGCTTAGTGCCCGCTCTGTACAATGAGCAGTTCTTC; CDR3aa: CASSLVPALYNEQFF
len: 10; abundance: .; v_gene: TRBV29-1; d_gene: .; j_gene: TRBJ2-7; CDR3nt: TGCAGCGTTCGGGAGTACGAGCAGTACTTC; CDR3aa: CSVREYEQYF
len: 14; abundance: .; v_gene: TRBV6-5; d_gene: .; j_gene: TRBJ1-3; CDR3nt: TGTGCCAGCAGTTACGCGGGGAAAGAAAACACCATATATTTT; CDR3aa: CASSYAGKENTIYF
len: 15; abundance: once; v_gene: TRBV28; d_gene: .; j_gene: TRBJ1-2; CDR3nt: TGTGCCAGCAGCCCGGAGGGAAGGCTAATATATGGCTACACCTTC; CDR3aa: CASSPEGRLIYGYTF
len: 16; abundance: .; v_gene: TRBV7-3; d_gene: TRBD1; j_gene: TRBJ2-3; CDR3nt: TGTGCCAGCAGCCGAGGACAGGGGGGAAGCACAGATACGCAGTATTTT; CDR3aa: CASSRGQGGSTDTQYF
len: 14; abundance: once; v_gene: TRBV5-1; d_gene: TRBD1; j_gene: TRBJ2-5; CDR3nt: TGCGCCAGCAGGGTAGGGACAGGGGAAGAGACCCAGTACTTC; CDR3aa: CASRVGTGEETQYF
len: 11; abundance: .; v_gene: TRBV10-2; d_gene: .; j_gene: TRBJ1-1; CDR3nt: TGCGCCAGCAGATCAGGAGAGGGAGCTTTCTTT; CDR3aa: CASRSGEGAFF
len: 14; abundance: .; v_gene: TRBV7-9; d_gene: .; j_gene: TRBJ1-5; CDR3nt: TGTGCCAGCAGCAGCGCCAATCGCAATCAGCCCCAGCATTTT; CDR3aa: CASSSANRNQPQHF
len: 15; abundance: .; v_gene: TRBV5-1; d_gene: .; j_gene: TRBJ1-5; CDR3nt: TGCGCCAGCAGCTTAACAGGAAATAGCAATCAGCCCCAGCATTTT; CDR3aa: CASSLTGNSNQPQHF